Presented here are 20 T cell receptor beta chains from one specimen sequenced in a study of blood T cells in healthy people across ages. It was with a sample-barcoded 5' primer and a J-beta primer mix that a second PCR of roughly 6 to 11 cycles was run. TCRdb re-called the 5' RACE reads with MiXCR, one entry per CDR3 protein. The sample carries 910,000 or so distinct CDR3 sequences, roughly half recorded once. The sequenced sample consisted of blood. The receptors stem from a woman aged 55 to 70 in good health.

The chain joins TRBV11-3 to TRBJ2-1, with D maybe TRBD2 (6 bases). V lost 8 bases, J lost 9 bases, and 11 bases lay in between. Per the germline V gene, CDR1 is SGHNT and CDR2 is YENEEA. The CDR3 runs 11 residues. The CDR3 loop reads CASGLGGEQFF. CDR3 nucleotide sequence: TGTGCCAGCGGCCTGGGGGGTGAGCAGTTCTTC.

The chain is built from TRBV29-1 and TRBJ2-1; 12 bases map to TRBD2. Germline values: CDR1 SQVTM, CDR2 ANQGSEA. Unmatched junction bases numbered 9, after V lost 5 bases and J lost 7 bases. This CDR3 spans 15 amino acids. CDR3 DNA sequence: TGCAGCGTTCGACCTCTAGCGGGAGGGGCGAATGAGCAGTTCTTC. Encoded protein: CSVRPLAGGANEQFF.

The chain recombines TRBV20-1 with TRBJ1-2; the D is unclear. The CDR3 loop spans 11 amino acids. V lost 3 bases to trimming and J lost 6 bases, with 8 bases between them. CDR1 is DFQATT and CDR2 is SNEGSKA in the germline V gene (reference sequence). The CDR3 here is CSASVGHGYTF. The CDR3 region has the DNA TGCAGTGCTAGTGTTGGGCATGGCTACACCTTC.

With regard to this clonotype: The junction departs from the called germline gene at one end, perhaps through a read error. The gene calls are TRBV29-1 and TRBJ1-1; 7 bases align to TRBD1. Germline V gene data show CDR1 as SQVTM and CDR2 as ANQGSEA. CDR3 length: 12 residues. The CDR3 DNA reads TGCAGCGTGAGGACAGGAGGAACTGAAGTTTTCTTT. Translated, it gives CSVRTGGTEVFF.

The chain carries TRBV7-2 and TRBJ2-7, with D possibly TRBD2 on 7 matching bases. The length of the CDR3 is 16 residues. Germline V gene data show CDR1 as SGHTA and CDR2 as FQGNSA. V shed 5 bases and J shed 0 bases, with 17 bases lying between them. DNA of the CDR3: TGTGCCAGCAGCACGACCGGGGGGCCCAGCTCCTACGAGCAGTACTTC. This sequence encodes CASSTTGGPSSYEQYF.

The sample holds a few counts of this clonotype. The chain has TRBV29-1 and TRBJ2-3; 7 nucleotides match TRBD1. V was pared by 3 bases and J by 0 bases, with 18 bases of the junction left unmatched. The CDR3 spans 19 residues. Germline CDR1 reads SQVTM; CDR2 reads ANQGSEA. CDR3 nucleotides: TGCAGCGTTGACGCCCGACAGGGAAAGGTTTTGAAGAGCACAGATACGCAGTATTTT. Protein product: CSVDARQGKVLKSTDTQYF.

V and J are TRBV2 and TRBJ2-7; 12 bases fit TRBD2. The CDR3 is 19 residues long. CDR1 and CDR2 from the germline V gene are SNHLY and FYNNEI. With V trimmed by 5 bases and J by 0 bases, 14 bases remained unmatched. The CDR3 region has the DNA TGTGCCAGCAGTCCGTTTCTGGGACTAGCGGGTTTAAGCTCCTACGAGCAGTACTTC. This gives the protein CASSPFLGLAGLSSYEQYF.

Concerning this clonotype itself: Given a much more abundant clone one base away, this may be a read error. This chain links TRBV28 with TRBJ1-5; a weak D match, TRBD1 (6 bases). The CDR3 consists of 15 residues. Looked up from germline, CDR1 is MDHEN and CDR2 is SYDVKM. V shed 6 bases and J shed 7 bases, with 19 bases lying between them. The CDR3 sequence: CASSYTGSFKQPQHF. DNA of the CDR3: TGTGCCAGCAGCTATACAGGGTCCTTCAAGCAGCCCCAGCATTTT.

This clonotype turned up a few times. V is TRBV5-1 and J is TRBJ2-3; D is undetermined. V lost 0 bases and J 3 bases, leaving 14 bases between the germline ends. Germline CDR1 and CDR2: SGHRS and YFSETQ. This CDR3 has 16 amino acids. CDR3 bases: TGCGCCAGCAGCTTGGAAGGAACCCTCCAAACAGATACGCAGTATTTT. Its protein is CASSLEGTLQTDTQYF.

This clonotype was seen only a few times. This chain connects TRBV4-2 to TRBJ2-7; D is unclear. The germline gives CDR1 LGHNA, CDR2 YNFKEQ. V lost 0 bases and J 3 bases, leaving 9 bases between the germline ends. The CDR3 totals 14 residues. The CDR3 is CASSQDLVIYEQYF. The DNA for the CDR3 is TGTGCCAGCAGCCAAGATCTTGTAATCTACGAGCAGTACTTC.

In its sample, this clonotype was seen a few times. The chain carries TRBV3-1 and TRBJ2-5; D might be TRBD1 (6 bases). The V end was cut by 0 bases, the J end by 11 bases, with 16 bases between. CDR3 size: 14 residues. Germline V gene lookup returns CDR1 LGHDT and CDR2 YNNKEL (reference sequence). The CDR3 sequence is CASSQEGNRVEQYF. CDR3 DNA sequence: TGTGCCAGCAGCCAAGAAGGAAACAGGGTTGAGCAGTACTTC.

This sequence joins TRBV20-1 and TRBJ2-7; D is unresolved. The V and J ends lost 2 bases and 3 bases respectively, with 14 bases between them. The germline CDR1 and CDR2 sequences are DFQATT and SNEGSKA (reference sequence). The CDR3 covers 14 residues. CDR3: CSARTRLILYEQYF. CDR3 sequence (DNA): TGCAGTGCTAGAACACGGCTGATCCTCTACGAGCAGTACTTC.

This clonotype was seen a few times. The chain joins TRBV20-1 to TRBJ2-1, with a tentative D call TRBD1 (8 bases). Trimming left V 3 bases short and J 8 bases short, with 14 bases between. CDR1 DFQATT and CDR2 SNEGSKA come from the germline V gene (reference sequence). The CDR3 has 13 residues. The CDR3: CSARRTGRDEQFF. The CDR3 nucleotides are TGCAGTGCTAGGCGGACAGGGAGGGATGAGCAGTTCTTC.

V gene TRBV2 combines with J gene TRBJ2-3; no clear D gene. CDR3 length equals 15 residues. Trimming took off 3 bases at V and 3 bases at J, with 13 bases between the two ends. CDR1 is SNHLY, CDR2 FYNNEI, per germline. The CDR3 sequence is CASSDRNPTTDTQYF. The DNA of the CDR3 is TGTGCCAGCAGTGACAGGAATCCCACGACAGATACGCAGTATTTT.

This sequence joins TRBV7-8 and TRBJ2-3, with TRBD2 as a possible D gene (6 bases). This CDR3 contains 13 residues. Germline V gives CDR1 SGHVS, CDR2 FQNEAQ. V was trimmed by 5 bases and J by 5 bases, leaving 11 bases between them. CDR3 amino acids: CASSLRGEDTQYF. CDR3 DNA sequence: TGTGCCAGCAGCCTGCGGGGAGAAGATACGCAGTATTTT.

This rearrangement joins TRBV5-1 to TRBJ2-7; TRBD2 agrees at 7 bases. The germline V gene encodes CDR1 SGHRS and CDR2 YFSETQ. Trimming cost V 1 base and J 3 bases; bases outside gene matches: 10. This CDR3 region has 16 residues. The CDR3 protein is CASSLKVGGGNYEQYF. In DNA, the CDR3 is TGCGCCAGCAGCTTGAAGGTGGGGGGGGGAAACTACGAGCAGTACTTC.

This clonotype has a handful of counts. The chain links TRBV10-2 to TRBJ2-7; D is uncertain. The CDR3 runs to 13 residues. Trimming shortened V by 3 bases and J by 4 bases, and 10 bases separated the two germline ends. The germline gives CDR1 WSHSY, CDR2 SAAADI. The CDR3: CASSDPFSYEQYF. CDR3 DNA sequence: TGCGCCAGCAGTGATCCCTTTTCTTACGAGCAGTACTTC.

This clonotype appeared a few times. The chain couples TRBV12-3 or TRBV12-4 to TRBJ2-7, with D perhaps TRBD1 or TRBD2 (5 bases each). Trimming left V 1 base short and J 6 bases short, with 13 bases between. CDR3 size: 14 residues. This CDR3 is CASSLGVGDGEQYF. The CDR3 bases are TGTGCCAGCAGTTTAGGGGTGGGGGACGGCGAGCAGTACTTC.

This chain links TRBV21-1 with TRBJ2-7; TRBD2 was called by the table and not checked on the DNA. TRBV21-1 constitutes a pseudogene. CDR3 size: 17 residues. The CDR3 loop is CASSKLPRLAGVCEQYF. In nucleotides, the CDR3 is TGTGCCAGCAGCAAACTTCCTAGACTAGCGGGAGTGTGCGAGCAGTACTTC.

This chain joins TRBV15 and TRBJ2-5; TRBD2 might be the D (6 bases). Germline CDR1 LNHNV, CDR2 YYDKDF (reference sequence). The CDR3 is made up of 13 amino acids. V was clipped by 6 bases and J by 5 bases, with 13 bases between them. This CDR3 is CATRAEGRETQYF. The CDR3 nucleotides are TGTGCCACCAGGGCGGAGGGCCGTGAGACCCAGTACTTC. Supplemented by reference TRBV15 and TRBJ2-5, the full variable domain reads DAMVIQNPRYQVTQFGKPVTLSCSQTLNHNVMYWYQQKSSQAPKLLFHYYDKDFNNEADTPDNFQSRRPNTSFCFLDIRSPGLGDTAMYLCATRAEGRETQYFGPGTRLLVL.